The sequence of this TCR beta chain was determined in a study of cytomegalovirus exposure and HLA in healthy donors. Germline CDR1 LNHNV, CDR2 YYDKDF (reference sequence). J lost 0 bases, V lost 5 bases, and 10 bases had no gene match. The CDR3 extends over 17 amino acids. Turning to this clone: The antigen remains unidentified.

Primers included in the PCR were 60 Vbeta and 13 Jbeta primers. The method was immunoSEQ multiplex PCR; TCRdb's version includes in-frame clones alone and lacks a portion of them. The sample records 80,000 to 130,000 clones, roughly 83% being singletons. Findings and limits, study-wide: Earlier analysis yielded a pattern in which most TCR beta V segments were productive about 87% or about 30% of the time. Clonal expansion was found to be greater in HLA-associated TCR beta chains than in equally common others in a later analysis.

This TCR was recovered from a female donor in good health and CMV-seropositive. The sequencing sample was made of PBMCs. The chain has TRBV15 and TRBJ2-3, with 8 bases that match TRBD2. The chain's CDR3 is CATSSSRTSRSTDTQYF. The CDR3 region has the DNA TGTGCCACCAGCTCCTCAAGGACTAGCAGAAGCACAGATACGCAGTATTTT.